The entry below describes one T cell receptor (beta chain). The target antigen is unknown. The sample originates from a study of T cell responses to AZD1222 COVID-19 vaccine. Study details: Recipients boosted at about 4 weeks or about 12 weeks are pooled. Study conclusions and caveats: Baseline serostatus was positive in only a handful of AZD1222 recipients.

The table came from immunoSEQ multiplex PCR; TCRdb's copy has only in-frame clones and leaves some out. The sample has 100,000 to 130,000 clones; roughly nine tenths are singletons. The germline V gene encodes CDR1 MNHEY and CDR2 SVGEGT. Trimming took 5 bases from V and 2 from J, leaving 12 bases between them. This CDR3 contains 14 residues. The receptor's source is an adult in good health. The sequencing used peripheral blood, collected on day 0 of AZD1222 vaccination. The chain links TRBV6-2 or TRBV6-3 to TRBJ1-2; perhaps TRBD1 as D (6 bases). As DNA, the CDR3 is TGTGCCAGCAGTGGGGGCCAGAGGAACTATGGCTACACCTTC. Translating it yields CASSGGQRNYGYTF.